The 20 T cell receptor beta chains in this list originate from one sample, sequenced in a study of blood T cell repertoires in COVID-19. Assay used: immunoSEQ multiplex PCR; TCRdb lists only in-frame clones, some missing. The data contain fewer than 400,000 clones, about 90% of them seen just once; the ten biggest clones take up under 6%. The sequenced material came from PBMCs or T cells enriched from blood (not recorded which). The receptors were gathered from a man aged 25 to 40 who had recovered from COVID-19.

V gene TRBV4-1 combines with J gene TRBJ2-7; D gene uncertain. The CDR3 spans 14 residues. The germline V gene encodes CDR1 MGHRA and CDR2 YSYEKL. Between the trimmed V and J ends, which lost 4 bases and 0 bases, there was a span of 10 bases. CDR3 sequence reads: CASSPTVSSYEQYF. The CDR3 DNA reads TGCGCCAGCAGCCCTACAGTCTCCTCCTACGAGCAGTACTTC.

J is TRBJ2-4 and V is TRBV6-5; a possible D gene is TRBD2 (5 bases). The V and J ends lost 5 bases and 2 bases respectively, with 13 bases between them. The CDR3 totals 15 residues. Germline CDR1 MNHEY, CDR2 SVGAGI. CDR3 loop: CASSPGIAPKNIQYF. CDR3 nucleotide sequence: TGTGCCAGCAGTCCCGGGATAGCACCCAAAAACATTCAGTACTTC.

The V and J genes are TRBV19 and TRBJ2-7; D not resolved. CDR1 is LNHDA, CDR2 SQIVND, per germline (reference sequence). Trimming cost V 0 bases and J 6 bases, with 18 bases left between them. This CDR3 contains 16 residues. The DNA of the CDR3 is TGTGCCAGTAGTATAGATAGTAAGAGCGTTTCAGCCGAGCAGTACTTC. Encoded protein: CASSIDSKSVSAEQYF.

V and J are TRBV2 and TRBJ1-1; D gene uncertain. V lost 5 bases to trimming and J lost 6 bases, with 10 bases between them. CDR3 length equals 12 residues. Germline CDR1 is SNHLY and CDR2 is FYNNEI. This CDR3 reads CASSRSSAEAFF. The CDR3 DNA follows: TGTGCCAGCAGTCGGTCTAGCGCTGAAGCTTTCTTT.

The V call is TRBV10-2, the J call TRBJ2-7; weak D call: TRBD1 (5 bases). Germline V CDR1 and CDR2: WSHSY, SAAADI. The CDR3 extends over 12 amino acids. V was shortened by 6 bases and J by 0 bases, with 6 bases between the two germline ends. The CDR3 nucleotides are TGCGCCAGCAGGGACAACTCCTACGAGCAGTACTTC. Residues: CASRDNSYEQYF.

The V gene is TRBV5-1, the J gene TRBJ2-1, with 7 bases fitting TRBD1. This CDR3 contains 17 residues. Germline CDR1 SGHRS, CDR2 YFSETQ. V was pared by 3 bases and J by 3 bases, with 12 bases of the junction left unmatched. CDR3 coding DNA: TGCGCCAGCAGCTCGAGCCGACAGGGCCCCCTCTACAATGAGCAGTTCTTC. Translated, it gives CASSSSRQGPLYNEQFF.

The chain uses TRBV9 and TRBJ2-1, with D possibly being TRBD2 (5 bases). The CDR3 covers 16 residues. V was clipped by 0 bases and J by 5 bases, with 15 bases between them. Germline CDR1 and CDR2: SGDLS and YYNGEE. CDR3 coding DNA: TGTGCCAGCAGCGTAGCCCCTCGGCGGGCCGACAATGAGCAGTTCTTC. Residues: CASSVAPRRADNEQFF.

V gene TRBV11-2 combines with J gene TRBJ2-2, with unresolved D. The V end was cut by 3 bases, the J end by 1 base, with 9 bases between. The CDR3 totals 15 residues. The germline V gene has CDR1 SGHAT and CDR2 FQNNGV. The CDR3 spells CASSFSQLNTGELFF. CDR3 bases: TGTGCCAGCAGCTTCTCGCAGTTGAACACCGGGGAGCTGTTTTTT.

The chain links TRBV20-1 to TRBJ1-4; unclear D gene. V dropped 5 bases and J dropped 8 bases, with 9 bases sitting between them. There are 11 residues in the CDR3. Germline V gives CDR1 DFQATT, CDR2 SNEGSKA (reference sequence). In DNA, the CDR3 is TGCAGTGCTCAAAGCGCCGAAAAACTGTTTTTT. Translating it yields CSAQSAEKLFF.

The chain recombines TRBV2 with TRBJ2-1; TRBD2 matches at 7 bases. The V gene's germline CDR1 is SNHLY and CDR2 FYNNEI. V dropped 6 bases and J dropped 0; count of bases not matched to a gene: 8. The CDR3 covers 16 residues. The CDR3 loop is CASSLNSGLSYNEQFF. The CDR3 region has the DNA TGTGCCAGCAGCCTTAATAGCGGGCTCTCCTACAATGAGCAGTTCTTC.

This clone was recorded a few times. V and J are TRBV5-1 and TRBJ1-1, with a weak D call TRBD1 (5 bases). Between the trimmed V and J ends, which lost 4 bases and 3 bases, there was a span of 13 bases. Germline V gene lookup returns CDR1 SGHRS and CDR2 YFSETQ. This CDR3 has 14 residues. The CDR3 sequence: CASSPGGVDTEAFF. The DNA of the CDR3 is TGCGCCAGCAGCCCGGGAGGGGTGGACACTGAAGCTTTCTTT.

V and J are TRBV2 and TRBJ1-6, with TRBD1 matching over 8 bases. With V trimmed by 8 bases and J by 10 bases, 4 bases remained unmatched. Per germline, CDR1 SNHLY and CDR2 FYNNEI. CDR3 size: 12 residues. CDR3 sequence: CASHRGNSPLHF. As DNA, the CDR3 is TGTGCCAGCCACAGGGGGAACTCACCCCTCCACTTT.

This clone was observed once. The rearrangement links TRBV5-8 to TRBJ1-4; 8 bases agree with TRBD1. The CDR3 covers 17 residues. CDR1 and CDR2 from the germline V gene are SGHTS and YDEGEE. The ends lost 3 bases at V and 7 bases at J; junction bases unmatched: 14. The CDR3 region has the DNA TGTGCCAGCAGCTCCGGAAGGACAGGGTCTTGGTCTGAAAAACTGTTTTTT. Encoded protein: CASSSGRTGSWSEKLFF. The full variable domain, its missing parts supplied by reference TRBV5-8 and TRBJ1-4, is EAGVTQSPTHLIKTRGQQATLRCSPISGHTSVYWYQQALGLGLQFLLWYDEGEERNRGNFPPRFSGRQFPNYSSELNVNALELEDSALYLCASSSGRTGSWSEKLFFGSGTQLSVL.

This clone was detected a few times. V usage is TRBV7-9 and J usage is TRBJ2-3; D perhaps matches TRBD1 (6 bases). CDR3 length equals 17 residues. V was trimmed by 2 bases and J by 0 bases, leaving 15 bases between them. Germline CDR1 is SEHNR and CDR2 is FQNEAQ (reference sequence). DNA for the CDR3: TGTGCCAGCAGCTTAACCGACAGGCCACCTAGCACAGATACGCAGTATTTT. It codes for CASSLTDRPPSTDTQYF.

The chain carries TRBV5-1 and TRBJ2-1; D is undetermined. Germline V CDR1 and CDR2: SGHRS, YFSETQ. Trimming pared 0 bases from V and 3 bases from J, leaving 10 bases between. CDR3 length: 15 residues. The CDR3, as DNA: TGCGCCAGCAGCTTGGTCTCGCCGCGCTACAATGAGCAGTTCTTC. Its translation is CASSLVSPRYNEQFF.

The chain joins TRBV19 to TRBJ2-5, with 7 bases identical to TRBD1. Germline V gene data show CDR1 as LNHDA and CDR2 as SQIVND (reference sequence). Trimming removed 6 bases from V and 3 bases from J; junction bases left unmatched: 13. The CDR3 has 16 residues. The CDR3 region has the DNA TGTGCCAGTAGCACTTTCGACGGGACAGCGAAAGAGACCCAGTACTTC. Its protein product is CASSTFDGTAKETQYF.

The J gene is TRBJ1-5, the V gene TRBV4-1; 7 bases align to TRBD1. In germline, CDR1 is MGHRA, CDR2 YSYEKL. The CDR3 has 15 residues. The V gene end was trimmed by 3 bases and the J gene end by 5 bases; junction bases not matched to a gene: 7. CDR3 region: CASSHLGGEYQPQHF. CDR3 bases: TGCGCCAGCAGCCATCTAGGGGGCGAGTATCAGCCCCAGCATTTT.

The rearrangement joins TRBV9 to TRBJ2-1, with 7 positions matching TRBD2. Losses at the gene ends were 3 bases for V and 8 bases for J; bases not matched to a gene: 11. Germline CDR1 is SGDLS and CDR2 is YYNGEE. CDR3 length: 15 amino acids. This chain's CDR3 is CASSDPSGPRDEQFF. CDR3 nucleotides: TGTGCCAGCAGCGACCCTAGCGGTCCACGGGATGAGCAGTTCTTC.

The chain is built from TRBV28 and TRBJ1-5, with D perhaps TRBD1 (5 bases). Trimming left V 7 bases short and J 6 bases short, with 16 bases between. Looked up from germline, CDR1 is MDHEN and CDR2 is SYDVKM. This CDR3 has 14 amino acids. As DNA, the CDR3 is TGTGCCAGCAACACCAACGGGGGAGTTCAGCCCCAGCATTTT. Translation: CASNTNGGVQPQHF.

The chain links TRBV5-1 to TRBJ1-4, with D hard to call. The CDR3 runs 15 residues. Trimming removed 2 bases at V and 0 bases at J, with 8 bases between. Germline lookup yields CDR1 SGHRS and CDR2 YFSETQ. This CDR3 reads CASSFRRATNEKLFF. The CDR3 region has the DNA TGCGCCAGCAGCTTCCGCCGGGCAACTAATGAAAAACTGTTTTTT.